The entry below gives a single T cell receptor (beta chain) sequence along with its context. It has no known antigen specificity. A read error is possible here, since a much larger clone lies one base away. Libraries were made using 3' RACE. To correct PCR amplification bias, TCR libraries were generated from RNA with a 3' RACE protocol that used unique molecular identifiers. Amplicon libraries were pooled in groups of up to 12 and sequenced on an Illumina MiSeq using v2 2x250 paired-end chemistry. As for the authors' bioinformatics: Reads were processed with Decombinator to assign V and J genes and CDR3, with barcode-based error and PCR bias correction. Repertoires were subsampled to equal depth before Gini coefficient calculation using the R ineq package. CDR3 similarity was assessed with GLIPH, Hamming distance and a shared triplet metric. The raw public reads went through TCRdb reprocessing: fastp at Q25, MiXCR clone calling, in-frame beta chains kept. Each entry merges the rows of one CDR3 protein and shows their most common DNA and genes. What appears here as the V and J calls and clone size reflects TCRdb's work, not the paper's. For this sample the table gives about 89,000 distinct CDR3 sequences, of which 6% to 8.5% were detected only once. The top ten clones comprise about 1.1% of the sample.

The label giving this sample's treatment or condition can be read as: PENTA 11 planned treatment interruption arm or continuous ART arm. Children from the United Kingdom aged 2 to 15 years who had been given at least three-drug ART for at least 24 weeks were enrolled as participants. Cryopreserved PBMCs containing at least 5 million viable cells were required, and a handful of candidate patients were excluded because of low viable PBMC yield. Using a FACSAria III cell sorter, naive CD4+ CD45RA+ CD45RO- T cells were FACS-sorted out of thawed PBMCs. After sorting, cells were fixed, and RNA was extracted with the RNeasy FFPE kit and then with the RNeasy Micro kit. This specimen comes from a study of HIV-infected children after antiretroviral therapy interruption (dated by TCRdb to the late 2010s). With regard to the full study: The study included eight children, four on planned treatment interruption and four on continuous treatment, and all eight had a CD4+ count above 500 and a viral load below 50 copies/ml. Continuous-treatment samples were analyzed from corresponding weeks 0, 48 and 150. Recorded exposure to EBV and CMV was present in most of the participating children. Interruption-arm samples came from week 0, week 12, end of interruption (week 24 or 48), and about 3 years after study end. Alongside measurements of thymic output, the study compared TCR repertoires of children on planned treatment interruption with TCR repertoires of children on continuous antiretroviral treatment. A median age of around 10 years was recorded in the interruption group, and a median age of approximately 8 years was recorded in the continuous treatment group.

The investigation overall reported the following: Minor non-naive CD45RA+ populations, such as EMRA or stem memory cells, might be present among the sorted CD45RA+ naive cells. The naive CD4+ Gini coefficient rose by the end of treatment interruption, suggesting clonal expansion, and returned to baseline by 3 years. The small number of patients is a limitation, and caution is needed when interpreting the data. In naive CD4+ repertoires of PTI patients, CDR3 sharing between time points fell after interruption began; many sequences were shared between end of interruption and 3 years later.

Including cysteine and phenylalanine, the CDR3 has 14 amino acids. The retained sequence is limited to the CDR3, 42 bases, with the frame set at the first base. For CDR1 and CDR2, the germline V gene lists ENHRY and SYGVKD. This clonotype was sampled from a pool of human donors with HIV. Sequences were derived from CD45RA+ CD4+ T cells from PBMCs, pooled from several time points, sampled from a donor given antiretroviral therapy, either interrupted or continuous. The sample's cell subset or site label is to be understood as: naive CD4+ CD45RA+ CD45RO- T cells. The chain joins TRBV10-3 to TRBJ2-7, with 7 bases matching TRBD1. CDR3 reads: CVINPAGGEDEQYF. The DNA reads as follows: TGTGTCATCAATCCAGCAGGGGGAGAGGACGAGCAGTACTTC.